The 21 T cell receptor beta chains presented below share a single source sample, sequenced in a study of blood T cell repertoires in COVID-19. Profiling relied on immunoSEQ multiplex PCR, and the TCRdb table lists in-frame clones only, not all of them. The table includes over 40,000 clones, roughly four fifths detected once. The specimen was peripheral blood. All receptors derive from a man aged 55 to 69 with active COVID-19.

The chain recombines TRBV5-1 with TRBJ2-7; 7 positions match TRBD2. The CDR3 has 16 residues. The germline V gene has CDR1 SGHRS and CDR2 YFSETQ. V lost 0 bases, J lost 0 bases, and 6 bases stayed unmatched. CDR3 sequence (DNA): TGCGCCAGCAGCTTGGGTAGCGGGCCCACCTCCTACGAGCAGTACTTC. Translation: CASSLGSGPTSYEQYF.

This clone was picked up many times. The chain uses TRBV19 and TRBJ1-2, with 8 bases matching TRBD1. J was trimmed by 3 bases and V by 6 bases; bases with no gene match: 6. Germline V gene sequence: CDR1 LNHDA, CDR2 SQIVND (reference sequence). The CDR3 is 14 residues long. This CDR3 reads CASRQDRGDYGYTF. The DNA of the CDR3 is TGTGCCAGTAGACAAGACAGGGGAGACTATGGCTACACCTTC.

V gene TRBV1 combines with J gene TRBJ2-3; the listed D gene, TRBD2, was not tested against the DNA. TRBV1 is tagged as a pseudogene. This CDR3 region has 12 residues. The CDR3 nucleotides read TGCACCAGCAGCCCTAGCACAGATACGCAGTATTTT. Translation gives CTSSPSTDTQYF.

The chain couples TRBV5-1 to TRBJ2-2; 9 bases match TRBD2. Trimming cost V 4 bases and J 5 bases; bases outside gene matches: 3. The CDR3 is 14 amino acids. The germline gives CDR1 SGHRS, CDR2 YFSETQ. The CDR3 sequence is CASSAGGNTGELFF. In DNA, the CDR3 is TGCGCCAGCAGCGCGGGAGGGAATACCGGGGAGCTGTTTTTT.

The rearrangement uses TRBV21-1 and TRBJ2-2; the DNA was not used to check the table's D call, TRBD2. TRBV21-1 is a recognized pseudogene. The CDR3 is made up of 17 amino acids. CDR3 region: CASSKSLAGANTGELFF. CDR3 DNA sequence: TGTGCCAGCAGCAAGTCACTAGCGGGCGCGAACACCGGGGAGCTGTTTTTT.

The chain uses TRBV6-2 or TRBV6-3 and TRBJ2-6, with a weak D call TRBD1 (7 bases). The germline V gene has CDR1 MNHEY and CDR2 SVGEGT. Trimming shortened V by 2 bases and J by 0 bases, and 20 bases separated the two germline ends. The CDR3 spans 20 residues. CDR3: CASSYTRGRTRYSGANVLTF. The DNA for the CDR3 is TGTGCCAGCAGTTACACCAGGGGGAGGACTCGGTACTCTGGGGCCAACGTCCTGACTTTC.

The CDR3 nucleotides read TGTGCCAGCGGACAGGACAATCAGCCCCAGCATTTT. Translating it yields CASGQDNQPQHF. The chain links TRBV7-9 to TRBJ1-5; 7 nucleotides match TRBD1. Losses at the gene ends were 8 bases for V and 3 bases for J; bases not matched to a gene: 1. CDR3 length: 12 residues. Germline V gene sequence: CDR1 SEHNR, CDR2 FQNEAQ (reference sequence).

The V and J genes are TRBV7-6 and TRBJ2-3, with a weak D call TRBD1 (5 bases). The CDR3 contains 13 residues. Per germline, CDR1 SGHVS and CDR2 FNYEAQ. V gave up 3 bases and J gave up 3 bases, with 7 bases separating them. The CDR3 nucleotides are TGTGCCAGCAGCTTTCAGGGAACAGATACGCAGTATTTT. It yields the protein CASSFQGTDTQYF.

This clone was counted between two and nine times. The chain links TRBV14 to TRBJ2-7, with TRBD1 matching 8 bases. Trimming cost V 4 bases and J 4 bases; bases outside gene matches: 12. CDR3 size: 16 residues. Germline-derived CDR1 and CDR2 are SGHDN and FVKESK. The CDR3 protein is CASSRLGTGRGYEQYF. The CDR3 DNA sequence: TGTGCCAGCAGCCGATTGGGGACAGGAAGGGGTTACGAGCAGTACTTC.

The V call is TRBV4-3, the J call TRBJ2-2, with 11 bases identical to TRBD1. Trimming removed 4 bases from V and 6 bases from J; junction bases left unmatched: 4. The CDR3 sequence is 15 residues long. The germline gives CDR1 LGHNA, CDR2 YSLEER. As DNA, the CDR3 is TGCGCCAGCAGCCCCCTGGGACAGGGGGCCGGGGAGCTGTTTTTT. Translating gives CASSPLGQGAGELFF.

This chain uses TRBV5-1 with TRBJ1-4, with TRBD1 matching 8 bases. The junction had 2 bases not matched to a gene; V was cut back by 4 bases and J by 3 bases. Germline CDR1 and CDR2: SGHRS and YFSETQ. This CDR3 has 14 residues. This CDR3 reads CASSRDRSNEKLFF. The CDR3 coding sequence is TGCGCCAGCAGCCGGGACAGGTCTAATGAAAAACTGTTTTTT.

In its sample, this clone was seen once. The chain carries TRBV19 and TRBJ2-7; 10 bases are shared with TRBD2. The V gene's germline CDR1 is LNHDA and CDR2 SQIVND (reference sequence). Trimming removed 3 bases from V and 5 bases from J; junction bases left unmatched: 7. There are 15 residues in the CDR3. The CDR3 sequence: CASSITSGKKDEQYF. As DNA, the CDR3 is TGTGCCAGTAGTATTACTAGCGGGAAGAAAGACGAGCAGTACTTC.

The rearrangement joins TRBV2 to TRBJ1-5; possible D gene TRBD1, 6 bases. V gave up 1 base and J gave up 4 bases, with 14 bases separating them. This CDR3 is 16 amino acids long. The V gene's germline CDR1 is SNHLY and CDR2 FYNNEI. The DNA of the CDR3 is TGTGCCAGCAGTGAAGAAGGAGGACAGTATAATCAGCCCCAGCATTTT. Translated, it gives CASSEEGGQYNQPQHF.

The rearrangement links TRBV24-1 to TRBJ1-2, with unresolved D. This CDR3 is built from 11 residues. Germline lookup yields CDR1 KGHDR and CDR2 SFDVKD. The V gene lost 2 bases and the J gene lost 7 bases, with 4 bases spanning the gap. The CDR3 sequence is CATSDSLGYTF. The CDR3 nucleotides read TGTGCCACCAGTGATTCCCTTGGCTACACCTTC.

The genes are TRBV6-5 and TRBJ2-6; maybe TRBD1 (6 bases). Trimming removed 9 bases from V and 4 bases from J, with 16 bases in between. From germline, CDR1 is MNHEY and CDR2 SVGAGI. This CDR3 has 15 amino acids. As DNA, the CDR3 is TGTGCCAGTGCTACAGGGACGAGAGGGGCCAACGTCCTGACTTTC. It codes for CASATGTRGANVLTF.

J is TRBJ2-3 and V is TRBV7-6; D is possibly TRBD2 (5 bases). The CDR3 consists of 16 residues. The germline V and J ends were trimmed by 4 bases and 4 bases, with 18 bases remaining between them. Germline values: CDR1 SGHVS, CDR2 FNYEAQ. This CDR3 reads CASSSALEVGSDTQYF. CDR3 in DNA: TGTGCCAGCAGCTCTGCCTTGGAGGTGGGGTCAGATACGCAGTATTTT.

By share of the sample, this clone is medium-sized. The V call is TRBV19, the J call TRBJ1-2, with 9 bases fitting TRBD1. The CDR3 consists of 14 residues. The germline CDR1 and CDR2 sequences are LNHDA and SQIVND (reference sequence). V shed 6 bases, J shed 3 bases, and the junction held 5 bases outside the gene matches. CDR3 sequence: CASRRDRADYGYTF. The DNA of the CDR3 is TGTGCCAGTAGGAGGGACAGGGCGGACTATGGCTACACCTTC.

J is TRBJ2-7 and V is TRBV7-9; 10 bases align to TRBD2. The CDR3 is made up of 15 amino acids. The V gene end was trimmed by 5 bases and the J gene end by 3 bases; junction bases not matched to a gene: 7. Germline V CDR1 and CDR2: SEHNR, FQNEAQ (reference sequence). CDR3: CASSPRLAGHYEQYF. The CDR3 DNA follows: TGTGCCAGCAGCCCGCGACTAGCGGGCCACTACGAGCAGTACTTC. The full variable domain, rest sourced from reference TRBV7-9 and TRBJ2-7, is DTGVSQNPRHKITKRGQNVTFRCDPISEHNRLYWYRQTLGQGPEFLTYFQNEAQLEKSRLLSDRFSAERPKGSFSTLEIQRTEQGDSAMYLCASSPRLAGHYEQYFGPGTRLTVT.

The chain couples TRBV30 to TRBJ1-3, with TRBD1 as a possible D gene (5 bases). V gave up 0 bases and J gave up 1 base, with 13 bases separating them. CDR1 is GTSNPN and CDR2 is SVGIG in the germline V gene (reference sequence). The CDR3 runs 16 residues. The DNA of the CDR3 is TGTGCCTGGAGTGTACTAGGAGGGACTTCTGGAAACACCATATATTTT. As protein: CAWSVLGGTSGNTIYF. The variable domain in full, with the rest retrieved from reference TRBV30 and TRBJ1-3, is SQTIHQWPATLVQPVGSPLSLECTVEGTSNPNLYWYRQAAGRGLQLLFYSVGIGQISSEVPQNLSASRPQDRQFILSSKKLLLSDSGFYLCAWSVLGGTSGNTIYFGEGSWLTVV.

The table lists this clone with a count of one. The chain couples TRBV7-6 to TRBJ2-1; 8 nucleotides line up with TRBD2. J lost 9 bases, V lost 3 bases, and 10 bases had no gene match. CDR1 and CDR2 from the germline V gene are SGHVS and FNYEAQ. The CDR3 runs to 15 residues. The CDR3 reads CASSFLREVGGEQFF. CDR3 DNA sequence: TGTGCCAGCAGCTTTCTGCGGGAGGTGGGCGGTGAGCAGTTCTTC.

The gene calls are TRBV4-1 and TRBJ2-7; the match to TRBD2 covers 11 bases. The V and J ends lost 5 bases and 4 bases, in that order; junction bases with no gene match: 7. Germline lookup yields CDR1 MGHRA and CDR2 YSYEKL. CDR3 length: 15 amino acids. The CDR3 loop is CASSSIAGGSYEQYF. The CDR3 DNA follows: TGCGCCAGCAGCTCGATAGCGGGGGGGTCTTACGAGCAGTACTTC.